The T cell receptor beta chain under discussion was sequenced for a study of technical replicates of blood from a handful of donors. V was pared by 0 bases and J by 1 base, with 7 bases of the junction left unmatched. The V gene's germline CDR1 is SGHRS and CDR2 YFSETQ. CDR3 length equals 17 residues. The assay was immunoSEQ multiplex PCR, and TCRdb's table has in-frame clones only and misses some. The sample shows almost 70,000 clones, roughly nine tenths of them seen only once. The sequence derives from a human donor in good health. Some clones in this sample may be carry-over from other donors' samples. Specimen: PBMCs. The V call is TRBV5-1, the J call TRBJ2-3; 8 bases are a match to TRBD2. CDR3 sequence reads: CASSLAVAGTRTDTQYF. CDR3 DNA: TGCGCCAGCAGCTTGGCAGTAGCGGGGACGCGCACAGATACGCAGTATTTT.